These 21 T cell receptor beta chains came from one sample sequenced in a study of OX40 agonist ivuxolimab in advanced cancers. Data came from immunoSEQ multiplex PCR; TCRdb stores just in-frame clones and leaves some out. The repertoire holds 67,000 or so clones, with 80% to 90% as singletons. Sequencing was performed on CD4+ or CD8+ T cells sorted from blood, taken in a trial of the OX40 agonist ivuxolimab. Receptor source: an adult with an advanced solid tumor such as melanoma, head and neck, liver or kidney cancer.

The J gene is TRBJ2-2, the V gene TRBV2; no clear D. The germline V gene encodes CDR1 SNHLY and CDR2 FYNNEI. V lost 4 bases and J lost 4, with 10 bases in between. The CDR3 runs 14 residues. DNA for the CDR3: TGTGCCAGCAGTGCAGAGAGGACCACCGGGGAGCTGTTTTTT. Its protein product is CASSAERTTGELFF.

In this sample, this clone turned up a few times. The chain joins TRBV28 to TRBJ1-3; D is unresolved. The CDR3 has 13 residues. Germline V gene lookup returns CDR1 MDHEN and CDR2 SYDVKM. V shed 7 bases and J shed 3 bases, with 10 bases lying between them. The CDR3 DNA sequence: TGTGCCAGCATTTCACTGGGTGGAAACACCATATATTTT. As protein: CASISLGGNTIYF.

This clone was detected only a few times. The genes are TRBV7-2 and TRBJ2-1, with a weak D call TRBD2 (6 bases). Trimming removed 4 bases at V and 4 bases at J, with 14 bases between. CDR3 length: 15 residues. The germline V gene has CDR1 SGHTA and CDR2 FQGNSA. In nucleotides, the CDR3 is TGTGCCAGCAGCTCCGCCGGGGGTCTATACAATGAGCAGTTCTTC. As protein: CASSSAGGLYNEQFF.

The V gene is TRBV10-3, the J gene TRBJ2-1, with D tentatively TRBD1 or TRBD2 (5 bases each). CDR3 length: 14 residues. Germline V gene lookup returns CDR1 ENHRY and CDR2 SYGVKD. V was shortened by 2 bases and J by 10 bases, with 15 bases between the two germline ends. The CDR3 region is CAISEPARGAEQFF. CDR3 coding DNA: TGTGCCATCAGTGAGCCCGCCCGAGGGGCAGAGCAGTTCTTC.

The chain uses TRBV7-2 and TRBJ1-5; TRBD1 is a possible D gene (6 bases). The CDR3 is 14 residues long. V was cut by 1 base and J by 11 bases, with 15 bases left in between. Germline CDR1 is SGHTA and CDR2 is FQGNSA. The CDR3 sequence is CASSLDYRVETQHF. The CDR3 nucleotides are TGTGCCAGCAGCTTAGATTACAGGGTAGAGACCCAGCATTTT.

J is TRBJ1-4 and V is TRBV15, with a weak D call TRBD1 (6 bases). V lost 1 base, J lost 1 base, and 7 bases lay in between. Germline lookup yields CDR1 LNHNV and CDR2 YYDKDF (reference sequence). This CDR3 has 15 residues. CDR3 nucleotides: TGTGCCACCAGCAGAGGGGGACAAACTAATGAAAAACTGTTTTTT. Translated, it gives CATSRGGQTNEKLFF.

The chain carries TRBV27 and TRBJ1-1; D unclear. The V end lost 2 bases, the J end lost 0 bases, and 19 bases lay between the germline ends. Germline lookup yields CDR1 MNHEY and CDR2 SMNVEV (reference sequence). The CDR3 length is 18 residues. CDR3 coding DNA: TGTGCCAGCAGTTTAAGATTGTGGCCGGCGCGTATGAACACTGAAGCTTTCTTT. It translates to CASSLRLWPARMNTEAFF.

The CDR3 here is CASSLGQLANTGELFF. For the CDR3, the DNA is TGTGCCAGCTCGCTGGGACAGCTCGCGAACACCGGGGAGCTGTTTTTT. V gene TRBV18 combines with J gene TRBJ2-2; 7 bases agree with TRBD1. V gave up 6 bases and J gave up 0 bases; unmatched junction bases: 7. The CDR3 is made up of 16 amino acids. The germline CDR1 and CDR2 sequences are KGHSH and LQKENI.

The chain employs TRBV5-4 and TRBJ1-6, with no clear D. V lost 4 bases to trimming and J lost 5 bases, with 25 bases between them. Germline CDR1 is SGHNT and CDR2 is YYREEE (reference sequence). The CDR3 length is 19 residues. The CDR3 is CASSRGPSRGRLNNSPLHF. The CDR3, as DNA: TGTGCCAGCAGCCGTGGCCCCTCACGGGGAAGGCTCAATAATTCACCCCTCCACTTT.

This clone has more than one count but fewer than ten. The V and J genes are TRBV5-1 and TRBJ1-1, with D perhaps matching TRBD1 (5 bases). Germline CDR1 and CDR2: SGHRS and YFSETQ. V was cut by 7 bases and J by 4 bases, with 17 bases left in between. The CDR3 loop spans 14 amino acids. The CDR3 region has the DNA TGCGCCAGCGAGCTCGGGGGGGAACGCACTGAAGCTTTCTTT. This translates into CASELGGERTEAFF.

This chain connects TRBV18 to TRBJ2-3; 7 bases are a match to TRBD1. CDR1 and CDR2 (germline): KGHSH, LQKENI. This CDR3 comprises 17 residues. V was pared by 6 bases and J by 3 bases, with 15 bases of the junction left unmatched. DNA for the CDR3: TGTGCCAGCTCGCTGGGGGACAGCCCGTTCGGGACAGATACGCAGTATTTT. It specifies CASSLGDSPFGTDTQYF.

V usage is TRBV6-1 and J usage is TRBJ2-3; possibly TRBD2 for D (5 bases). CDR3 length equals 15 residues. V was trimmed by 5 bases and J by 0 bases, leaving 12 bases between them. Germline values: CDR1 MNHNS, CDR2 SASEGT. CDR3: CASSLGRASTDTQYF. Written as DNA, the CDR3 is TGTGCCAGCAGTCTAGGGAGAGCTAGCACAGATACGCAGTATTTT.

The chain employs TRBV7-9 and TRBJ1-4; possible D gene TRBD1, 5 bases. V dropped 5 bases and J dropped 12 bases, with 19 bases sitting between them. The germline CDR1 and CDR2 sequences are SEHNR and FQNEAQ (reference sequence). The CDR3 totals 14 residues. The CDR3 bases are TGTGCCAGCAGCCTAGTAATAACGGGGACTCAACTGTTTTTT. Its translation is CASSLVITGTQLFF.

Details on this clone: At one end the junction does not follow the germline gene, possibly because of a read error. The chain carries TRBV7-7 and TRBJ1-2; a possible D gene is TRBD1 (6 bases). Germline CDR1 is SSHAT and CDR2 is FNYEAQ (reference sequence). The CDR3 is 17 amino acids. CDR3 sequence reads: CASSRGHEGTPPYGYTF. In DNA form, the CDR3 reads TGTGCTAGCAGCCGCGGGCATGAGGGGACACCACCGTATGGCTACACCTTC.

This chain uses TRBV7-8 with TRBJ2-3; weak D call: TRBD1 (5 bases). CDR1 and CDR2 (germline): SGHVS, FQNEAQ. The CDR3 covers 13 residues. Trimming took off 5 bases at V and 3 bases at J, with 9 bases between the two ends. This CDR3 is CASSLDRTDTQYF. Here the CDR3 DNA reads TGTGCCAGCAGCCTAGACAGAACAGATACGCAGTATTTT. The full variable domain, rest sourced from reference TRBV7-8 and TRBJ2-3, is GAGVSQSPRYKVAKRGQDVALRCDPISGHVSLFWYQQALGQGPEFLTYFQNEAQLDKSGLPSDRFFAERPEGSVSTLKIQRTQQEDSAVYLCASSLDRTDTQYFGPGTRLTVL.

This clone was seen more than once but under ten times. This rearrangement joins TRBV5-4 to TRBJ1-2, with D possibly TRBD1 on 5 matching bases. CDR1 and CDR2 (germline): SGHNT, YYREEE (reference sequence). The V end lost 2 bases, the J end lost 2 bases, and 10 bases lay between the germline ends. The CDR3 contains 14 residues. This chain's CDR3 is CASSFVGQNYGYTF. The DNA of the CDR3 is TGTGCCAGCAGCTTTGTGGGGCAGAACTATGGCTACACCTTC.

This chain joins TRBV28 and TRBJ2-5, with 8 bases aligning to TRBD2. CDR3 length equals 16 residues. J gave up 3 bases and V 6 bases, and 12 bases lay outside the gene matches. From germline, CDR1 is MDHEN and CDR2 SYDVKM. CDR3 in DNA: TGTGCCAGCAGCCCTCTCGGGACTAGGGCCGAAGAGACCCAGTACTTC. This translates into CASSPLGTRAEETQYF.

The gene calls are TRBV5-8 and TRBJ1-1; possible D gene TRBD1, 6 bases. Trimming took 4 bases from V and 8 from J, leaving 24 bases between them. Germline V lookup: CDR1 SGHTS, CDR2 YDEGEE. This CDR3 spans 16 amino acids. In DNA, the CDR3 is TGTGCCAGCAGCGGCCACAGGGCGGCCTCGGCCTTAGAAGCTTTCTTT. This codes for CASSGHRAASALEAFF.

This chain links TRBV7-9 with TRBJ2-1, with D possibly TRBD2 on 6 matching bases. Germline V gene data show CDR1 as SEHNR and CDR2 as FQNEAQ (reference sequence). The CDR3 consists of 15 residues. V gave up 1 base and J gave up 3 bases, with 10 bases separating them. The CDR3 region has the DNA TGTGCCAGCAGCTTAGTAGGGACTGGCTACAATGAGCAGTTCTTC. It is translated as CASSLVGTGYNEQFF.

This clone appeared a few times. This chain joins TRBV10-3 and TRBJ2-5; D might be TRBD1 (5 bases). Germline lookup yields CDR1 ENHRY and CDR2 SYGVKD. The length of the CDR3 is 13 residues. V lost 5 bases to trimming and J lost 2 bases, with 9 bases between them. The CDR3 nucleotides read TGTGCCATCAGTACCAGGGAACAAGAGACCCAGTACTTC. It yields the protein CAISTREQETQYF.

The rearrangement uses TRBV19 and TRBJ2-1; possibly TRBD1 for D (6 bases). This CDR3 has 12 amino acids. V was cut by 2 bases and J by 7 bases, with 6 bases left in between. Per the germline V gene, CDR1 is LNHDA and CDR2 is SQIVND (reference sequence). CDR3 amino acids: CASSIRGNEQFF. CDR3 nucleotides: TGTGCCAGTAGTATAAGGGGGAATGAGCAGTTCTTC. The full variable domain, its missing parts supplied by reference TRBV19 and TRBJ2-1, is DGGITQSPKYLFRKEGQNVTLSCEQNLNHDAMYWYRQDPGQGLRLIYYSQIVNDFQKGDIAEGYSVSREKKESFPLTVTSAQKNPTAFYLCASSIRGNEQFFGPGTRLTVL.